These 9 T cell receptor beta chains share one sample of origin, sequenced in a study of CD8 T cells in Susac syndrome. RNA was extracted with the RNeasy kit, and a quantity of about 0.45 to 1 ug was reverse transcribed using random hexamers. TCRdb used MiXCR to reprocess the immunoSEQ multiplex PCR reads, holding one entry per CDR3 protein. The sample consists of 130,000 or so distinct CDR3 sequences, roughly 80% of them appearing once. The sample consisted of CD8+ T cells from PBMCs. The receptors here all came from a human donor with multiple sclerosis.

The CDR3 is CASSLAGTHEQYF. DNA for the CDR3: TGTGCCAGCAGCTTAGCAGGGACCCACGAGCAGTACTTC. The chain joins TRBV7-9 to TRBJ2-7; D tentatively fits TRBD1 or TRBD2 (5 bases each). Trimming shortened V by 0 bases and J by 5 bases, and 8 bases separated the two germline ends. Germline V lookup: CDR1 SEHNR, CDR2 FQNEAQ (reference sequence). CDR3 size: 13 residues.

This chain uses TRBV29-1 with TRBJ1-3; D not certain. The CDR3 contains 15 residues. Germline-derived CDR1 and CDR2 are SQVTM and ANQGSEA. Trimming took 4 bases from V and 0 from J, leaving 13 bases between them. For the CDR3, the DNA is TGCAGCGTTGTGACAACCCTAGACTCTGGAAACACCATATATTTT. It codes for CSVVTTLDSGNTIYF. Filled out from reference TRBV29-1 and TRBJ1-3, the complete variable domain reads SAVISQKPSRDICQRGTSLTIQCQVDSQVTMMFWYRQQPGQSLTLIATANQGSEATYESGFVIDKFPISRPNLTFSTLTVSNMSPEDSSIYLCSVVTTLDSGNTIYFGEGSWLTVV.

The J gene is TRBJ1-1, the V gene TRBV24-1; D is ambiguous. This CDR3 contains 13 residues. V lost 0 bases and J lost 1, with 2 bases in between. Germline V gene sequence: CDR1 KGHDR, CDR2 SFDVKD. The CDR3 here is CATSDLWNTEAFF. CDR3 nucleotides: TGTGCCACCAGTGATTTGTGGAACACTGAAGCTTTCTTT.

V and J are TRBV11-2 and TRBJ1-1; D is uncertain. The germline V gene has CDR1 SGHAT and CDR2 FQNNGV. Trimming removed 2 bases from V and 3 bases from J, with 13 bases in between. CDR3 size: 15 residues. The CDR3 coding sequence is TGTGCCAGCAGCTTAAGTTACACCCTGGACACTGAAGCTTTCTTT. Residues: CASSLSYTLDTEAFF.

A few counts support this clonotype. The chain carries TRBV6-5 and TRBJ2-3, with D possibly called TRBD1 or TRBD2 (5 bases each). Germline CDR1 reads MNHEY; CDR2 reads SVGAGI. The CDR3 length is 14 residues. V was trimmed by 6 bases and J by 5 bases, leaving 15 bases between them. The CDR3 is CASSPLLGGDTQYF. Here the CDR3 DNA reads TGTGCCAGCAGCCCCCTCCTTGGGGGAGATACGCAGTATTTT.

This clonotype was observed a few times. The chain uses TRBV6-1 and TRBJ1-2, with 8 positions matching TRBD1. Germline values: CDR1 MNHNS, CDR2 SASEGT. CDR3 size: 15 residues. The V and J ends lost 7 bases and 4 bases, in that order; junction bases with no gene match: 11. DNA for the CDR3: TGTGCCAGCAACCCGGGACAGGACTGGATCTATGGCTACACCTTC. Amino acid sequence: CASNPGQDWIYGYTF.

The rearrangement links TRBV15 to TRBJ2-7, with D uncertain. Germline CDR1 is LNHNV and CDR2 is YYDKDF (reference sequence). This CDR3 is 16 amino acids long. Trimming took 2 bases from V and 1 from J, leaving 15 bases between them. The CDR3 is CATSRLPGRLSYEQYV. The DNA for the CDR3 is TGTGCCACCAGCAGACTCCCGGGCCGCTTGTCCTACGAGCAGTACGTC.

This clonotype appeared a single time. This chain links TRBV6-1 with TRBJ2-1; 10 nucleotides agree with TRBD2. With 6 bases clipped from V and 8 bases from J, the junction kept 16 bases outside the gene matches. Germline values: CDR1 MNHNS, CDR2 SASEGT. The CDR3 contains 17 residues. CDR3 DNA: TGTGCCAGCAGGTCCGGGACTAGCGTTCCCCGGGGAGATGAGCAGTTCTTC. Amino acid sequence: CASRSGTSVPRGDEQFF.

V gene TRBV27 combines with J gene TRBJ1-1; 8 nucleotides align to TRBD1. This CDR3 is built from 14 residues. Trimming at V came to 2 bases and at J to 8 bases, leaving 7 bases not matched to a gene. Looked up from germline, CDR1 is MNHEY and CDR2 is SMNVEV (reference sequence). The CDR3 bases are TGTGCCAGCAGTTTAGACAGGGGTCGCGCCGAAGCTTTCTTT. Amino acid sequence: CASSLDRGRAEAFF.